The 32 T cell receptor beta chains presented below share a single source sample, sequenced in a study of T cells after yellow fever vaccination. TCRdb ran MiXCR on the 5' RACE reads and lists one entry per CDR3 protein. The repertoire holds hundreds of thousands of distinct CDR3 sequences, 3.6% seen once, with about 20% in the top ten. This material consisted of PBMCs, taken on the day of the yellow fever booster vaccination. The receptors originated from a man in his late teens or twenties who received the YFV17D yellow fever vaccine.

This clonotype was counted at least ten times. J is TRBJ2-5 and V is TRBV20-1; 7 bases line up with TRBD1. This CDR3 has 13 residues. CDR1 and CDR2 from the germline V gene are DFQATT and SNEGSKA (reference sequence). V lost 6 bases and J lost 9; bases outside the gene matches: 13. In nucleotides, the CDR3 is TGCAGTGCCCGCAGTTGGGACAGCCAGGCCCAGTACTTC. The encoded protein is CSARSWDSQAQYF.

This clonotype was found a few times. The J gene is TRBJ2-1, the V gene TRBV5-1; 9 bases are shared with TRBD1. This CDR3 is built from 14 residues. The germline CDR1 and CDR2 sequences are SGHRS and YFSETQ. V was clipped by 3 bases and J by 8 bases; unmatched bases: 6. The DNA of the CDR3 is TGCGCCAGCAGCTCATGGACAGGGGACGATGAGCAGTTCTTC. This translates into CASSSWTGDDEQFF. Together with reference TRBV5-1 and TRBJ2-1, the CDR3 gives the full variable domain: KAGVTQTPRYLIKTRGQQVTLSCSPISGHRSVSWYQQTPGQGLQFLFEYFSETQRNKGNFPGRFSGRQFSNSRSEMNVSTLELGDSALYLCASSSWTGDDEQFFGPGTRLTVL.

This clonotype was detected many times. This rearrangement joins TRBV11-2 to TRBJ2-3; 8 bases fit TRBD2. The length of the CDR3 is 16 residues. The trim removed 1 base at V and 2 bases at J, leaving 5 bases unmatched. CDR1 and CDR2 from the germline V gene are SGHAT and FQNNGV. The CDR3 DNA reads TGTGCCAGCAGCTTAGGTAGCGGGGCCCACACAGATACGCAGTATTTT. This codes for CASSLGSGAHTDTQYF.

This clonotype was seen many times. The gene calls are TRBV20-1 and TRBJ2-3; 9 nucleotides match TRBD2. The ends lost 4 bases at V and 4 bases at J; junction bases unmatched: 3. This CDR3 region has 13 residues. Looked up from germline, CDR1 is DFQATT and CDR2 is SNEGSKA (reference sequence). The CDR3 DNA sequence: TGCAGTGCTAAAGCGGGGGGCCCAGATACGCAGTATTTT. It translates to CSAKAGGPDTQYF.

In its sample, this clonotype was seen many times. This rearrangement joins TRBV9 to TRBJ2-5; 7 nucleotides match TRBD1. Germline-derived CDR1 and CDR2 are SGDLS and YYNGEE. Trimming took 5 bases from V and 3 from J; bases not matched to a gene: 4. The CDR3 extends over 13 amino acids. The CDR3 region is CASSAGTEETQYF. Written as DNA, the CDR3 is TGTGCCAGCAGTGCTGGGACAGAAGAGACCCAGTACTTC.

This sequence joins TRBV6-5 and TRBJ2-7; D possibly matches TRBD1 or TRBD2 (5 bases each). Germline lookup yields CDR1 MNHEY and CDR2 SVGAGI. With 11 bases removed from V and 4 bases from J, the gap between germline ends came to 18 bases. The CDR3 runs to 13 residues. CDR3 sequence reads: CAAAPGPNYEQYV. In nucleotides, the CDR3 is TGTGCCGCAGCCCCGGGACCGAATTACGAGCAGTACGTC.

This clonotype was counted ten times or more. The V call is TRBV7-2, the J call TRBJ1-1, with D possibly matching TRBD1 (6 bases). The CDR3 is 18 amino acids. CDR1 and CDR2 from the germline V gene are SGHTA and FQGNSA. Between the trimmed V and J ends, which lost 3 bases and 0 bases, there was a span of 20 bases. The CDR3 loop is CASSFTGRKSIMNTEAFF. The CDR3 nucleotides are TGTGCCAGCAGCTTCACAGGGCGCAAATCCATCATGAACACTGAAGCTTTCTTT.

This clonotype appeared many times. The chain employs TRBV7-6 and TRBJ2-2, with D tentatively TRBD1 or TRBD2 (5 bases each). This CDR3 is 15 amino acids long. Germline CDR1 and CDR2: SGHVS and FNYEAQ. V was trimmed by 1 base and J by 4 bases, leaving 10 bases between them. CDR3 coding DNA: TGTGCCAGCAGCTTAGTGAGGGGCGTCACCGGGGAGCTGTTTTTT. It translates to CASSLVRGVTGELFF.

This clonotype has a count of ten or more. The chain has TRBV6-2 or TRBV6-3 and TRBJ1-6; TRBD1 aligns across 7 bases. Germline V gene sequence: CDR1 MNHEY, CDR2 SVGEGT. The CDR3 runs to 15 residues. V was pared by 4 bases and J by 8 bases, with 8 bases of the junction left unmatched. CDR3 DNA sequence: TGTGCCAGCAGTTCACGACAGGGTACGGATTCACCCCTCCACTTT. Amino acid sequence: CASSSRQGTDSPLHF.

This clonotype was recorded a few times. The V gene is TRBV5-1, the J gene TRBJ2-1; no reliable D call. V was shortened by 4 bases and J by 1 base, with 6 bases between the two germline ends. CDR3 length: 13 residues. Germline CDR1 and CDR2: SGHRS and YFSETQ. As DNA, the CDR3 is TGCGCCAGCAGCATCGCTTCCTACAATGAGCAGTTCTTC. Its protein product is CASSIASYNEQFF.

This clonotype was detected ten times or more. As DNA, the CDR3 is TGCGCCAGCAGCTTGCGCGTCGAGCAGTACGTC. Translated: CASSLRVEQYV. The rearrangement joins TRBV5-1 to TRBJ2-7; D is uncertain. This CDR3 spans 11 amino acids. The V end lost 1 base, the J end lost 6 bases, and 5 bases lay between the germline ends. Per the germline V gene, CDR1 is SGHRS and CDR2 is YFSETQ.

This clonotype was seen only a few times. V gene TRBV5-1 combines with J gene TRBJ1-4; 8 bases align to TRBD1. The germline V gene encodes CDR1 SGHRS and CDR2 YFSETQ. V lost 1 base and J lost 0; bases outside the gene matches: 20. The CDR3 runs 22 residues. The CDR3 protein is CASSLSITAGTGRRATNEKLFF. In DNA, the CDR3 is TGCGCCAGCAGCTTGAGTATTACGGCCGGGACAGGTCGTCGTGCAACTAATGAAAAACTGTTTTTT.

This clonotype was seen repeatedly, ten times or more. The chain combines TRBV19 with TRBJ2-7, with D tentatively TRBD1 (5 bases). Trimming cost V 1 base and J 5 bases, with 12 bases left between them. Germline CDR1 LNHDA, CDR2 SQIVND (reference sequence). The CDR3 extends over 14 amino acids. The CDR3 loop is CASSIGAGLDEQYF. The CDR3 DNA sequence: TGTGCCAGTAGTATAGGGGCAGGGCTGGACGAGCAGTACTTC.

In its sample, this clonotype was seen many times. The genes are TRBV4-1 and TRBJ1-1; D is possibly TRBD1 (5 bases). The germline CDR1 and CDR2 sequences are MGHRA and YSYEKL. The V end lost 1 base, the J end lost 6 bases, and 15 bases lay between the germline ends. The CDR3 totals 15 residues. In nucleotides, the CDR3 is TGCGCCAGCAGCCAAGTGGGCAGGGTAGGATCTGAAGCTTTCTTT. Translated, it gives CASSQVGRVGSEAFF.

This clonotype occurred a few times. The chain has TRBV7-2 and TRBJ1-4; D unresolved. The V gene's germline CDR1 is SGHTA and CDR2 FQGNSA. Trimming removed 5 bases at V and 2 bases at J, with 12 bases between. This CDR3 region has 15 residues. The CDR3 region has the DNA TGTGCCAGCAGCCCTGCAAAAGGCACTAATGAAAAACTGTTTTTT. Amino acids: CASSPAKGTNEKLFF.

This clonotype appeared a few times. The V and J genes are TRBV13 and TRBJ2-7; D is tentatively TRBD1 or TRBD2 (5 bases each). The germline V gene has CDR1 PRHDT and CDR2 FYEKMQ (reference sequence). The CDR3 spans 14 residues. Trimming cost V 4 bases and J 5 bases, with 15 bases left between them. CDR3 nucleotide sequence: TGTGCCAGCAGCTCTACCGGGACGCCCAACGAGCAGTACTTC. As protein: CASSSTGTPNEQYF.

This sequence joins TRBV6-2 or TRBV6-3 and TRBJ2-6; weak D call: TRBD1 (5 bases). Germline V gene data show CDR1 as MNHEY and CDR2 as SVGEGT. The CDR3 runs to 15 residues. Trimming took off 6 bases at V and 4 bases at J, with 13 bases between the two ends. This chain's CDR3 is CASSLGTGGANVLTF. The CDR3 DNA is TGTGCCAGCAGCCTTGGAACAGGAGGGGCCAACGTCCTGACTTTC.

This clonotype occurred a few times. The chain couples TRBV7-2 to TRBJ1-2, with D hard to call. V was cut by 2 bases and J by 8 bases, with 12 bases left in between. The CDR3 is 13 residues long. Germline V CDR1 and CDR2: SGHTA, FQGNSA. CDR3 in amino acids: CASSLTSAGGYTF. CDR3 nucleotide sequence: TGTGCCAGCAGCTTAACTTCCGCGGGGGGCTACACCTTC.

This clonotype has just a few counts. This chain links TRBV12-3 or TRBV12-4 with TRBJ2-3; no reliable D call. The CDR3 spans 16 residues. Trimming cost V 5 bases and J 0 bases, with 15 bases left between them. The CDR3 nucleotides read TGTGCCAGCAGTGCCATGGTGGGATTAAGCACAGATACGCAGTATTTT. This codes for CASSAMVGLSTDTQYF.

J is TRBJ2-7 and V is TRBV13; D possibly corresponds to TRBD1 (6 bases). CDR1 and CDR2 (germline): PRHDT, FYEKMQ (reference sequence). The CDR3 consists of 13 residues. The V and J ends lost 5 bases and 3 bases respectively, with 11 bases between them. CDR3 protein: CASSAGQFYEQYV. CDR3 DNA sequence: TGTGCCAGCAGCGCCGGACAGTTCTACGAGCAGTACGTC.

A few counts support this clonotype. This chain joins TRBV24-1 and TRBJ1-1; D not resolved. CDR3 length: 13 amino acids. Germline V gives CDR1 KGHDR, CDR2 SFDVKD. V shed 2 bases and J shed 12 bases, with 15 bases lying between them. Here the CDR3 DNA reads TGTGCCACCAGTGATTCCCTGCAGGTAGGAACTTTCTTT. This translates into CATSDSLQVGTFF.

The V gene is TRBV3-1, the J gene TRBJ2-4, with D hard to call. Germline CDR1 and CDR2: LGHDT and YNNKEL (reference sequence). The CDR3 consists of 12 residues. V shed 5 bases and J shed 7 bases, with 9 bases lying between them. Here the CDR3 DNA reads TGTGCCAGCAGCGCCGTGGGGAACATTCAGTACTTC. Its translation is CASSAVGNIQYF.

This clonotype occurred many times. V gene TRBV3-1 combines with J gene TRBJ2-3; no definite D call. There are 12 residues in the CDR3. The V end lost 3 bases, the J end lost 2 bases, and 3 bases lay between the germline ends. Germline lookup yields CDR1 LGHDT and CDR2 YNNKEL (reference sequence). CDR3 loop: CASSHLTDTQYF. CDR3 DNA: TGTGCCAGCAGCCACCTCACAGATACGCAGTATTTT.

The CDR3 reads CASSQEQGTGSGNTIYF. In DNA, the CDR3 is TGTGCCAGCAGCCAAGAGCAGGGGACCGGCTCTGGAAACACCATATATTTT. The chain joins TRBV3-1 to TRBJ1-3, with a tentative D call TRBD1 (6 bases). Trimming cost V 0 bases and J 0 bases, with 12 bases left between them. CDR1 is LGHDT and CDR2 is YNNKEL in the germline V gene (reference sequence). This CDR3 spans 17 amino acids.

This clonotype was seen repeatedly, ten times or more. The chain combines TRBV6-5 with TRBJ1-3, with TRBD1 identical over 8 bases. Germline CDR1 and CDR2: MNHEY and SVGAGI. The CDR3 runs to 18 residues. J was trimmed by 3 bases and V by 0 bases; bases with no gene match: 10. CDR3 sequence (DNA): TGTGCCAGCAGTTACTCGGGGCCGACAGGGGTTATTGGAAACACCATATATTTT. Translation: CASSYSGPTGVIGNTIYF.

The table lists this clonotype with many counts. The V gene is TRBV20-1, the J gene TRBJ1-5; TRBD1 is a possible D gene (6 bases). The CDR3 has 12 amino acids. CDR1 and CDR2 (germline): DFQATT, SNEGSKA (reference sequence). The CDR3, as DNA: TGCAGGGCGGGAGGGGGGAATCAGCCCCAGCATTTT. It specifies CRAGGGNQPQHF.

This clonotype was picked up many times. This rearrangement joins TRBV20-1 to TRBJ2-2; 7 bases align to TRBD1. The CDR3 totals 18 residues. Germline CDR1 and CDR2: DFQATT and SNEGSKA (reference sequence). The V and J ends lost 6 bases and 0 bases, in that order; junction bases with no gene match: 16. CDR3 nucleotides: TGCAGTGCGGCGGCCCCGGTTCAGGGGGTAGCGAACACCGGGGAGCTGTTTTTT. Translation: CSAAAPVQGVANTGELFF.

This clonotype was seen many times. The chain recombines TRBV14 with TRBJ1-3; a weak D match, TRBD1 (5 bases). The CDR3 spans 16 residues. Germline CDR1 reads SGHDN; CDR2 reads FVKESK. The germline V and J ends were trimmed by 1 base and 2 bases, with 12 bases remaining between them. CDR3 sequence (DNA): TGTGCCAGCAGCCAAGTAATGCGGGGACCTGGAAACACCATATATTTT. Translating it yields CASSQVMRGPGNTIYF.

This clonotype was seen ten or more times. V usage is TRBV7-2 and J usage is TRBJ1-1; possible D gene TRBD1, 5 bases. The V end lost 3 bases, the J end lost 1 base, and 12 bases lay between the germline ends. This CDR3 region has 15 residues. CDR1 is SGHTA, CDR2 FQGNSA, per germline. CDR3 region: CASSFYGQGNTEAFF. The CDR3 DNA reads TGTGCCAGCAGCTTTTACGGTCAGGGGAACACTGAAGCTTTCTTT.

The chain combines TRBV12-3 or TRBV12-4 with TRBJ1-1; 8 bases map to TRBD1. The J segment lost 11 bases and the V segment lost 1 base, leaving 3 bases of the junction unmatched. The CDR3 contains 12 residues. This CDR3 reads CASSLGTGRAFF. The CDR3 coding sequence is TGTGCCAGCAGTTTAGGGACAGGGCGGGCTTTCTTT.

The chain couples TRBV5-1 to TRBJ2-3, with D perhaps TRBD1 (6 bases). With 1 base removed from V and 2 bases from J, the gap between germline ends came to 11 bases. Germline V lookup: CDR1 SGHRS, CDR2 YFSETQ. The CDR3 length is 15 residues. In DNA, the CDR3 is TGCGCCAGCAGCTTGAGGAGGACAGACACAGATACGCAGTATTTT. Encoded protein: CASSLRRTDTDTQYF.

This sequence joins TRBV7-2 and TRBJ2-1; 7 positions agree with TRBD1. The CDR3 spans 16 residues. Germline assignment: CDR1 SGHTA and CDR2 FQGNSA. After removal of 5 bases from V and 7 bases from J, the junction contained 14 bases not matched to a gene. The chain's CDR3 is CASSPRDSLSGNEQFF. In DNA, the CDR3 is TGTGCCAGCAGCCCCCGGGACAGCCTCTCGGGGAATGAGCAGTTCTTC.